This T cell receptor (beta chain) came from a study of circulating tumor DNA in untreated peripheral T-cell lymphoma. Study overall: Baseline and serial on-treatment serum tracked circulating tumor DNA carrying tumor TCR clonotypes.

TCRdb keeps only in-frame clones here, not all; method: immunoSEQ multiplex PCR. This repertoire shows several hundred clones, less than 90% found once; its top ten account for 6.1%. Whole-study results and caveats: Around two fifths of serially sampled patients cleared ctDNA after two cycles. A couple of patients with persistent post-therapy ctDNA stayed in remission. Tumor-specific clonotypes: identified in more than 65% of patients, approximately 85% of baseline tissues.

Notes on this clone: Its target is not known.

Germline V CDR1 and CDR2: SQVTM, ANQGSEA. With 4 bases removed from V and 5 bases from J, the gap between germline ends came to 8 bases. The CDR3 has 11 amino acids. Sample: cell-free DNA from blood serum. The sequence was collected from a human donor with peripheral T-cell lymphoma. The chain is built from TRBV29-1 and TRBJ2-5; D not resolved. In DNA form, the CDR3 reads TGCAGCGTTGTAGGGATGGAGACCCAGTACTTC. As protein: CSVVGMETQYF.